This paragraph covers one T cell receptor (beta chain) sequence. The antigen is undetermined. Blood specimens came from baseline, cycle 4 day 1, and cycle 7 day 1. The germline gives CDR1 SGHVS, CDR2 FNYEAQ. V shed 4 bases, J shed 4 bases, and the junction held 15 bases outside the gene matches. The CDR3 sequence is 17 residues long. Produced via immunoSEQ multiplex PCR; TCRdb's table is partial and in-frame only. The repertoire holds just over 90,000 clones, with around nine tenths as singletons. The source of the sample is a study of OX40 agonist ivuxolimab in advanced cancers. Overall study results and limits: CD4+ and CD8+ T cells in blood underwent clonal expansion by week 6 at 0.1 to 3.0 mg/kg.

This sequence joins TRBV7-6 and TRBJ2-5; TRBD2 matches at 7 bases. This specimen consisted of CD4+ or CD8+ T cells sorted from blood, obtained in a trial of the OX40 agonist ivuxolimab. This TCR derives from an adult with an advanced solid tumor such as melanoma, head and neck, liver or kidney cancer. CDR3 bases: TGTGCCAGCAGCTCTGGCGTGGCGGGAGTTAAAATAGAGACCCAGTACTTC. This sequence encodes CASSSGVAGVKIETQYF.